The 2 T cell receptor beta chains below come from one sample, sequenced in a study of response to subunit inactivated influenza vaccine. TCRdb re-called the RT-PCR reads with MiXCR, one entry per CDR3 protein. The repertoire holds around 520,000 distinct CDR3 sequences, approximately 24% seen once, with about 1.9% in the top ten. The sequences come from CD4+ T cells sorted from PBMCs, collected 4 to 6 days after vaccination. These receptor sequences come from a man aged 45-60 years who received an inactivated influenza vaccine.

Many counts were recorded for this clonotype. The rearrangement joins TRBV29-1 to TRBJ2-1; TRBD1 matches at 7 bases. CDR1 and CDR2 (germline): SQVTM, ANQGSEA. V lost 6 bases and J lost 9; bases outside the gene matches: 17. The CDR3 is 15 residues long. CDR3 region: CSVESRTGSTGEQFF. CDR3 nucleotide sequence: TGCAGCGTGGAATCTCGGACAGGTTCAACGGGTGAGCAGTTCTTC.

The V gene is TRBV4-3, the J gene TRBJ2-1; D is undetermined. Germline V CDR1 and CDR2: LGHNA, YSLEER. The ends were cut back, 0 bases at V and 0 bases at J, with 9 bases in the middle. The CDR3 totals 16 residues. CDR3 in amino acids: CASSQELEPSYNEQFF. CDR3 coding DNA: TGCGCCAGCAGCCAAGAGCTCGAACCCTCCTACAATGAGCAGTTCTTC.